Each of the 6 T cell receptor beta chains below was sequenced from the same sample in a study of cytomegalovirus exposure and HLA in healthy donors. Primers included in the PCR were 60 Vbeta and 13 Jbeta primers. Data came from immunoSEQ multiplex PCR; TCRdb stores just in-frame clones and leaves some out. The sample lists 130,000 or so clones, 82% seen once, with roughly 8.2% in the top ten. The specimen was PBMCs. The receptors here all came from a woman in her forties or fifties in good health and CMV-seropositive.

The genes are TRBV2 and TRBJ2-5; 9 positions match TRBD2. After removal of 4 bases from V and 5 bases from J, the junction contained 5 bases not matched to a gene. The CDR3 totals 14 residues. CDR1 and CDR2 (germline): SNHLY, FYNNEI. The CDR3 spells CASSGAGGQETQYF. CDR3 DNA sequence: TGTGCCAGCAGTGGGGCGGGGGGGCAGGAGACCCAGTACTTC. Full variable domain (missing parts from reference TRBV2 and TRBJ2-5): EPEVTQTPSHQVTQMGQEVILRCVPISNHLYFYWYRQILGQKVEFLVSFYNNEISEKSEIFDDQFSVERPDGSNFTLKIRSTKLEDSAMYFCASSGAGGQETQYFGPGTRLLVL.

The rearrangement links TRBV5-1 to TRBJ2-2; 8 bases map to TRBD2. CDR1 SGHRS and CDR2 YFSETQ come from the germline V gene. The junction had 4 bases not matched to a gene; V was cut back by 3 bases and J by 6 bases. The CDR3 is made up of 14 amino acids. This CDR3 reads CASSWSGSAGELFF. The CDR3 DNA follows: TGCGCCAGCAGCTGGAGCGGGAGTGCCGGGGAGCTGTTTTTT.

This sequence joins TRBV7-2 and TRBJ2-7, with TRBD2 identical over 8 bases. CDR3 length: 15 residues. The junction had 4 bases not matched to a gene; V was cut back by 2 bases and J by 1 base. The germline V gene encodes CDR1 SGHTA and CDR2 FQGNSA. In nucleotides, the CDR3 is TGTGCCAGCAGCTTATCCGGCGGGAGGTCCTACGAGCAGTACTTC. This codes for CASSLSGGRSYEQYF.

This chain connects TRBV7-2 to TRBJ2-1; D is perhaps TRBD1 (5 bases). The CDR3 contains 14 residues. The V and J ends lost 6 bases and 3 bases respectively, with 12 bases between them. Germline V lookup: CDR1 SGHTA, CDR2 FQGNSA. CDR3 sequence (DNA): TGTGCCAGCAGAGGTCAGGGTGTCTACAATGAGCAGTTCTTC. Protein product: CASRGQGVYNEQFF.

The V call is TRBV7-3, the J call TRBJ2-2; D gene ambiguous. The CDR3 runs 15 residues. CDR1 and CDR2 (germline): SGHTA, FQGTGA. V lost 3 bases, J lost 4 bases, and 12 bases lay in between. CDR3 nucleotides: TGTGCCAGCAGCTTGAGTAGCCTGGGCACCGGGGAGCTGTTTTTT. Translating it yields CASSLSSLGTGELFF.

The chain carries TRBV30 and TRBJ1-5; tentatively, D is TRBD1 (5 bases). CDR3 size: 13 residues. The V end was cut by 1 base, the J end by 1 base, with 5 bases between. Germline CDR1 is GTSNPN and CDR2 is SVGIG (reference sequence). CDR3 coding DNA: TGTGCCTGGAGTGACAGGAGCAATCAGCCCCAGCATTTT. This gives the protein CAWSDRSNQPQHF.